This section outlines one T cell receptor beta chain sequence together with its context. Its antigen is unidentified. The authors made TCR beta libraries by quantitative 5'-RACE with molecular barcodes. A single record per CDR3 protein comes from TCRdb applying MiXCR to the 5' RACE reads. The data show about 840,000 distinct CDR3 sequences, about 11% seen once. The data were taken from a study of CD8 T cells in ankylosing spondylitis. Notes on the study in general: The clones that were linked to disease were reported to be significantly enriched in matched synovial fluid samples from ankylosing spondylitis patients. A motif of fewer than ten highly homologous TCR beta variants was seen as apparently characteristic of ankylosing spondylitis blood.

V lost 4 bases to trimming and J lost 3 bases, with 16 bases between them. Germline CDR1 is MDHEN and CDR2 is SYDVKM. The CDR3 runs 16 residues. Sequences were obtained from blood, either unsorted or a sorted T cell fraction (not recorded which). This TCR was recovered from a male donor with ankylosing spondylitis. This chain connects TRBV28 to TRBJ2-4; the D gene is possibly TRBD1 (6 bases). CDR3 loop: CASSSPGAWGKNIQYF. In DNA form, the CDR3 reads TGTGCCAGCAGTTCCCCAGGGGCGTGGGGCAAAAACATTCAGTACTTC. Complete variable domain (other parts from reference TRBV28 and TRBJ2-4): DVKVTQSSRYLVKRTGEKVFLECVQDMDHENMFWYRQDPGLGLRLIYFSYDVKMKEKGDIPEGYSVSREKKERFSLILESASTNQTSMYLCASSSPGAWGKNIQYFGAGTRLSVL.